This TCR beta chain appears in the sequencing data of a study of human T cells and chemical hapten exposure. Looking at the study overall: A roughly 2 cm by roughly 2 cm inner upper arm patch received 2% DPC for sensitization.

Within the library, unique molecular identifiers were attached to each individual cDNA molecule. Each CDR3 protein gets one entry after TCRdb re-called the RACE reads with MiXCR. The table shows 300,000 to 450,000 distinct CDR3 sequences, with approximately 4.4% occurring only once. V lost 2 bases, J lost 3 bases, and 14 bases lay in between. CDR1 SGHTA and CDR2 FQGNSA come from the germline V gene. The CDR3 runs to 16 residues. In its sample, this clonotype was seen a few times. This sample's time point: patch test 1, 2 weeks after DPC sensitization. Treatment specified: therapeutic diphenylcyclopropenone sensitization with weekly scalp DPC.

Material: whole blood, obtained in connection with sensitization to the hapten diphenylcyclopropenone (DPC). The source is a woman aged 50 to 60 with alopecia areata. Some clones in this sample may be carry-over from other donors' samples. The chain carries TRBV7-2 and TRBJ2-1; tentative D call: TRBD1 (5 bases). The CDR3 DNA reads TGTGCCAGCAGCTTAACCGGACATCAGTACTACAATGAGCAGTTCTTC. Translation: CASSLTGHQYYNEQFF.